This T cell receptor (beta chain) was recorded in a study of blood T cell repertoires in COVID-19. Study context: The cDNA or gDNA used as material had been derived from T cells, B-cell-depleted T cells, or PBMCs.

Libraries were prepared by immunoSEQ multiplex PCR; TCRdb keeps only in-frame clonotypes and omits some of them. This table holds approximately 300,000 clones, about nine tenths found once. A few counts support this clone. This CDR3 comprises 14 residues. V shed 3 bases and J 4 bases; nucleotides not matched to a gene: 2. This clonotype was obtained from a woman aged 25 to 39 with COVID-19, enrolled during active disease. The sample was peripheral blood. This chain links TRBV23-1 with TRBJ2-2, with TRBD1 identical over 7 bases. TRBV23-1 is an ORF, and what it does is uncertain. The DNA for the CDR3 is TGCGCCAGCAGTCAGGACAGGAGCACCGGGGAGCTGTTTTTT. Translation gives CASSQDRSTGELFF.